This entry describes one T cell receptor (beta chain). Antigen unknown. V gave up 4 bases and J gave up 2 bases, with 9 bases separating them. The CDR3 consists of 13 residues. Germline V gene lookup returns CDR1 SGHRS and CDR2 YFSETQ. The data belong to a study of Ad26.COV2.S vaccination and SARS-CoV-2 variants. Using immunoSEQ multiplex PCR, the repertoire was profiled, and TCRdb retains in-frame clones only, with some absent. This table holds around 370,000 clones, just over 90% found once. Study results and limitations: It was found that vaccine and placebo recipients had similar non-spike TCR breadth. Among vaccine recipients, spike-specific TCR breadth exceeded that of placebo recipients. Researchers cautioned that TCR breadth and depth analyses may have underestimated total T cell responses.

The clonotype was recovered from a human donor who had recovered from COVID-19. J is TRBJ1-2 and V is TRBV5-1, with D unresolved. Source: peripheral blood, taken after recovery from COVID-19. CDR3 in amino acids: CASSLTVNYGYTF. CDR3 coding DNA: TGCGCCAGCAGCCTGACTGTAAACTATGGCTACACCTTC.